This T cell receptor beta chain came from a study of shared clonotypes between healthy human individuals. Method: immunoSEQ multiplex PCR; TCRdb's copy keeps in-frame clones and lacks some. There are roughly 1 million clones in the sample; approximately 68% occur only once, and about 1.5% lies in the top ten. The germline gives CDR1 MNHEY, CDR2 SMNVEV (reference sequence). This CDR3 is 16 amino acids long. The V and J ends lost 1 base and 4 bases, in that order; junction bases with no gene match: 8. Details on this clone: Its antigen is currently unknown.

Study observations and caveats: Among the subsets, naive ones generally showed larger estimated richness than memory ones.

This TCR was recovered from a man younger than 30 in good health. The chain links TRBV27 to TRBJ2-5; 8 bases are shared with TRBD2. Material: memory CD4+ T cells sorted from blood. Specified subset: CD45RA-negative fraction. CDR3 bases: TGTGCCAGCAGTTTATGGGCTAGCGGGTCACCAGAGACCCAGTACTTC. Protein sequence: CASSLWASGSPETQYF.